Reported below is one T cell receptor (beta chain). Its antigen is currently unknown. V was pared by 8 bases and J by 1 base, with 11 bases between. In germline, CDR1 is LNHDA, CDR2 SQIVND (reference sequence). The CDR3 runs 13 residues. Here immunoSEQ multiplex PCR was the method, and the copy in TCRdb shows in-frame clones only, minus some. The sample includes under 150,000 clones, 70% to 90% of them seen just once. The data are from a study of Ad26.COV2.S vaccination and SARS-CoV-2 variants. Study observations and caveats: Reported post-vaccination CD8+ and CD4+ T cell responses to spike showed substantial breadth. Responses of T cells in total may have been underestimated by the TCR breadth and depth analyses. Similar non-spike TCR breadth was observed in recipients of vaccine and of placebo.

The receptor comes from a human donor who had recovered from COVID-19. The sequencing used peripheral blood, collected after recovery from COVID-19. The chain joins TRBV19 to TRBJ1-1; D may be TRBD1 (5 bases). CDR3 loop: CASQGLSNTEAFF. The CDR3 DNA reads TGTGCCAGTCAGGGATTGTCGAACACTGAAGCTTTCTTT.